The 26 T cell receptor beta chains reported below all come from one sample, sequenced in a study of control samples from healthy donors and cancer patients (dated by TCRdb to about 2020). Library preparation employed the immunoSEQ multiplex PCR assay. TCRdb holds this immuneACCESS table with in-frame rearrangements only. Some clones are missing; in checked studies, unresolved V genes explain under half, and the rest has no known cause. This sample gives more than 75,000 clones in total; approximately 81% of them show up just once. The ten largest clones take up approximately 10% of the sample. The specimen sequenced was blood. The receptors shown here come from a woman in her 30s in good health.

This chain joins TRBV3-1 (or the pseudogene TRBV3-2) and TRBJ2-5; D remains ambiguous. V lost 3 bases and J lost 1, with 12 bases in between. This CDR3 comprises 15 residues. CDR1 is LGHDT, CDR2 YNNKEL, per germline (reference sequence). CDR3 DNA sequence: TGTGCCAGCAGCCATTTGGGCACAGCCCAAGAGACCCAGTACTTC. This codes for CASSHLGTAQETQYF.

This clone was detected only a few times. V is TRBV6-2 or TRBV6-3 and J is TRBJ2-1, with 7 bases fitting TRBD1. The ends lost 6 bases at V and 8 bases at J; junction bases unmatched: 4. The V gene's germline CDR1 is MNHEY and CDR2 SVGEGT. The CDR3 is 12 amino acids. The CDR3 is CASSLTGYEQFF. The CDR3 DNA is TGTGCCAGCAGCCTGACAGGGTATGAGCAGTTCTTC.

The chain joins TRBV7-8 to TRBJ2-5; 8 positions agree with TRBD2. CDR1 is SGHVS and CDR2 is FQNEAQ in the germline V gene. Trimming took 5 bases from V and 1 from J; bases not matched to a gene: 12. CDR3 length: 17 residues. CDR3 in amino acids: CASSLVAAGVFQETQYF. The CDR3 nucleotides read TGTGCCAGCAGCCTGGTGGCAGCGGGGGTTTTCCAAGAGACCCAGTACTTC.

The chain couples TRBV7-6 to TRBJ2-2; 9 nucleotides align to TRBD2. Unmatched junction bases numbered 0, after V lost 1 base and J lost 0 bases. The CDR3 loop spans 16 amino acids. CDR1 and CDR2 from the germline V gene are SGHVS and FNYEAQ. The chain's CDR3 is CASSLGGGANTGELFF. The CDR3 nucleotides read TGTGCCAGCAGCTTAGGCGGGGGGGCGAACACCGGGGAGCTGTTTTTT.

This rearrangement joins TRBV29-1 to TRBJ2-3; TRBD1 might be the D (6 bases). Germline loops: CDR1 SQVTM, CDR2 ANQGSEA. CDR3 length equals 13 residues. The V end lost 4 bases, the J end lost 1 base, and 9 bases lay between the germline ends. In DNA form, the CDR3 reads TGCAGCGTTGTCAGGGGCCGCACAGATACGCAGTATTTT. It specifies CSVVRGRTDTQYF.

The rearrangement links TRBV5-1 to TRBJ1-1, with 8 bases aligning to TRBD1. Per the germline V gene, CDR1 is SGHRS and CDR2 is YFSETQ. The trim removed 1 base at V and 4 bases at J, leaving 3 bases unmatched. This CDR3 has 14 residues. CDR3 protein: CASSLQGAGTEAFF. In DNA form, the CDR3 reads TGCGCCAGCAGCTTGCAGGGGGCGGGCACTGAAGCTTTCTTT.

Only one count was recorded for this clone. The gene calls are TRBV2 and TRBJ2-5, with D hard to call. CDR3 size: 10 residues. CDR1 is SNHLY, CDR2 FYNNEI, per germline. The V end was cut by 1 base, the J end by 14 bases, with 8 bases between. The CDR3 sequence is CASSEGLFYF. In DNA, the CDR3 is TGTGCCAGCAGTGAAGGGCTTTTTTACTTC. Drawing the rest from reference TRBV2 and TRBJ2-5, the complete variable domain is EPEVTQTPSHQVTQMGQEVILRCVPISNHLYFYWYRQILGQKVEFLVSFYNNEISEKSEIFDDQFSVERPDGSNFTLKIRSTKLEDSAMYFCASSEGLFYFGPGTRLLVL.

The rearrangement uses TRBV7-3 and TRBJ1-2; 9 nucleotides match TRBD1. This CDR3 contains 14 residues. V lost 0 bases, J lost 7 bases, and 3 bases stayed unmatched. The germline CDR1 and CDR2 sequences are SGHTA and FQGTGA. Here the CDR3 reads CASSLTRTGVGYTF. The CDR3 DNA reads as TGTGCCAGCAGCTTAACACGGACAGGGGTTGGCTACACCTTC.

The chain recombines TRBV5-1 with TRBJ2-5; D might be TRBD1 or TRBD2, each matching 5 bases. Germline loops: CDR1 SGHRS, CDR2 YFSETQ. The CDR3 is made up of 16 amino acids. Between the trimmed V and J ends, which lost 1 base and 5 bases, there was a span of 18 bases. The CDR3 region has the DNA TGCGCCAGCAGCTTGACCCTAGGTGCAGGGACGGAGACCCAGTACTTC. It translates to CASSLTLGAGTETQYF.

Only one count was recorded for this clone. V gene TRBV5-5 combines with J gene TRBJ1-2; D is possibly TRBD1 (5 bases). V was pared by 1 base and J by 0 bases, with 16 bases between. Germline assignment: CDR1 SGHKS and CDR2 YYEKEE (reference sequence). The length of the CDR3 is 17 residues. In DNA form, the CDR3 reads TGTGCCAGCAGCTTGCTCCCAACTAGGGGTTCTAACTATGGCTACACCTTC. As protein: CASSLLPTRGSNYGYTF.

The chain joins TRBV14 to TRBJ2-7; 8 bases fit TRBD2. This CDR3 is built from 15 residues. V dropped 4 bases and J dropped 0; count of bases not matched to a gene: 5. Per the germline V gene, CDR1 is SGHDN and CDR2 is FVKESK. This CDR3 is CASSRSGAFSYEQYF. The CDR3 DNA is TGTGCCAGCAGCCGTAGCGGGGCCTTCTCCTACGAGCAGTACTTC.

The rearrangement links TRBV19 to TRBJ2-3; D gene unclear. This CDR3 comprises 16 residues. The germline V gene encodes CDR1 LNHDA and CDR2 SQIVND (reference sequence). The ends were cut back, 3 bases at V and 0 bases at J, with 13 bases in the middle. CDR3 bases: TGTGCCAGTAGTATCTGGACGGACCTTAGCACAGATACGCAGTATTTT. It translates to CASSIWTDLSTDTQYF.

This chain joins TRBV9 and TRBJ1-2, with unresolved D. The CDR3 has 11 amino acids. V gave up 7 bases and J gave up 5 bases, with 9 bases separating them. CDR1 is SGDLS and CDR2 is YYNGEE in the germline V gene. The CDR3 coding sequence is TGTGCCAGCCAGCGGAGTTATGGCTACACCTTC. This codes for CASQRSYGYTF.

This sequence joins TRBV3-1 (or the pseudogene TRBV3-2) and TRBJ1-1; unclear D gene. This CDR3 contains 15 residues. The V end lost 0 bases, the J end lost 5 bases, and 13 bases lay between the germline ends. CDR1 LGHDT and CDR2 YNNKEL come from the germline V gene (reference sequence). CDR3 sequence (DNA): TGTGCCAGCAGCCAAGATGTCGGGCGGGGAACTGAAGCTTTCTTT. This sequence encodes CASSQDVGRGTEAFF.

The J gene is TRBJ1-1, the V gene TRBV12-5; no definite D call. The CDR3 covers 15 residues. Per germline, CDR1 LGHNT and CDR2 FRNRAP. Trimming pared 0 bases from V and 4 bases from J, leaving 12 bases between. CDR3 amino acids: CASGLVQSRTTEAFF. CDR3 nucleotides: TGTGCTAGTGGTTTGGTACAGAGTCGCACCACTGAAGCTTTCTTT. Filled out from reference TRBV12-5 and TRBJ1-1, the complete variable domain reads DARVTQTPRHKVTEMGQEVTMRCQPILGHNTVFWYRQTMMQGLELLAYFRNRAPLDDSGMPKDRFSAEMPDATLATLKIQPSEPRDSAVYFCASGLVQSRTTEAFFGQGTRLTVV.

The V call is TRBV30, the J call TRBJ2-2; TRBD2 aligns across 9 bases. CDR1 and CDR2 from the germline V gene are GTSNPN and SVGIG (reference sequence). The CDR3 is 17 residues long. The junction had 15 bases not matched to a gene; V was cut back by 3 bases and J by 7 bases. CDR3 DNA: TGTGCCTGGAGCGACCAAAAGGGGGGACTAGCTAGCGGGGAGCTGTTTTTT. It encodes CAWSDQKGGLASGELFF.

V is TRBV9 and J is TRBJ1-5; D perhaps matches TRBD1 (5 bases). Between the trimmed V and J ends, which lost 4 bases and 1 base, there was a span of 15 bases. This CDR3 contains 16 residues. In germline, CDR1 is SGDLS, CDR2 YYNGEE. The CDR3 loop reads CASSPQTGLSNQPQHF. CDR3 DNA sequence: TGTGCCAGCAGCCCACAGACGGGGCTAAGCAATCAGCCCCAGCATTTT.

The chain employs TRBV13 and TRBJ2-7, with 7 bases lining up with TRBD1. The CDR3 has 13 residues. Trimming took 5 bases from V and 4 from J; bases not matched to a gene: 5. Germline CDR1 reads PRHDT; CDR2 reads FYEKMQ (reference sequence). CDR3 region: CASSLQGTYEQYF. The DNA of the CDR3 is TGTGCCAGCAGCCTACAGGGGACGTACGAGCAGTACTTC.

The genes are TRBV7-9 and TRBJ2-1; perhaps TRBD2 as D (6 bases). V lost 7 bases and J 2 bases, leaving 27 bases between the germline ends. This CDR3 is 19 amino acids long. From germline, CDR1 is SEHNR and CDR2 FQNEAQ (reference sequence). The CDR3 loop is CASNPPSPLLAGTYNEQFF. The DNA of the CDR3 is TGTGCCAGCAACCCCCCTAGCCCCCTACTAGCCGGCACCTACAATGAGCAGTTCTTC.

The DNA for the CDR3 is TGTGCCAGCAGCGCGCCGGGACAGGGGCTACACGAGCAGTACTTC. It translates to CASSAPGQGLHEQYF. The chain uses TRBV7-8 and TRBJ2-7; 10 positions agree with TRBD1. CDR1 is SGHVS and CDR2 is FQNEAQ in the germline V gene. The CDR3 runs to 15 residues. The junction had 9 bases not matched to a gene; V was cut back by 5 bases and J by 5 bases.

The rearrangement uses TRBV18 and TRBJ2-3; D is unresolved. Germline V gene lookup returns CDR1 KGHSH and CDR2 LQKENI. Deletions cut 2 bases from V and 0 bases from J, with 12 bases between. This CDR3 spans 16 amino acids. CDR3 amino acids: CASSPVGFSSTDTQYF. For the CDR3, the DNA is TGTGCCAGCTCACCAGTCGGGTTTTCTAGCACAGATACGCAGTATTTT.

V usage is TRBV6-1 and J usage is TRBJ2-5; possible D gene TRBD2, 7 bases. The germline V gene encodes CDR1 MNHNS and CDR2 SASEGT. The CDR3 sequence is 17 residues long. With 2 bases removed from V and 2 bases from J, the gap between germline ends came to 18 bases. This CDR3 is CASSEHLSGGRQETQYF. For the CDR3, the DNA is TGTGCCAGCAGTGAACATCTTTCGGGGGGCAGACAAGAGACCCAGTACTTC.

This sequence joins TRBV25-1 and TRBJ2-5; TRBD2 matches 7 bases. The germline gives CDR1 MGHDK, CDR2 SYGVNS. The ends lost 1 base at V and 5 bases at J; junction bases unmatched: 7. The CDR3 runs to 15 residues. The CDR3 loop reads CASSEFSGVGETQYF. The CDR3, as DNA: TGTGCCAGCAGTGAATTCAGCGGGGTGGGGGAGACCCAGTACTTC.

V is TRBV30 and J is TRBJ2-1, with TRBD1 identical over 7 bases. This CDR3 region has 15 residues. Germline V gene data show CDR1 as GTSNPN and CDR2 as SVGIG (reference sequence). The V and J ends lost 2 bases and 3 bases, in that order; junction bases with no gene match: 7. CDR3 nucleotide sequence: TGTGCCTGGAGTTTCCGGGACAGACTCTACAATGAGCAGTTCTTC. Amino acid sequence: CAWSFRDRLYNEQFF.

This rearrangement joins TRBV4-1 to TRBJ1-6, with TRBD1 matching 9 bases. J gave up 6 bases and V 3 bases, and 3 bases lay outside the gene matches. The germline CDR1 and CDR2 sequences are MGHRA and YSYEKL. CDR3 length equals 15 residues. The CDR3 bases are TGCGCCAGCAGCCACTACAGGGGGCCTAATTCACCCCTCCACTTT. Amino acid sequence: CASSHYRGPNSPLHF.

On this clone itself: The same CDR3 can be traced to other DNA sequences in this sample. The rearrangement joins TRBV21-1 to TRBJ2-5; the table's D call, TRBD1, was not checked against the DNA. TRBV21-1 is deemed a pseudogene. This CDR3 contains 15 residues. CDR3 region: CASSKGGRGGETQYF. The DNA of the CDR3 is TGTGCCAGCAGCAAAGGGGGCAGGGGTGGGGAGACCCAGTACTTC.